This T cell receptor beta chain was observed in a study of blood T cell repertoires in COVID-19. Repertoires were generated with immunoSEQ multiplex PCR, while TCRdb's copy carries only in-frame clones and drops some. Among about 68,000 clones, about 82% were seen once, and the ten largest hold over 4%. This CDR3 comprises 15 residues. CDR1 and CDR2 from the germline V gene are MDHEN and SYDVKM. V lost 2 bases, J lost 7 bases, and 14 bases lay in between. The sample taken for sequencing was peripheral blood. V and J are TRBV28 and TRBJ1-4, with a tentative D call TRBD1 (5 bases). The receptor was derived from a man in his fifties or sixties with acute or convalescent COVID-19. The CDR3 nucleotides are TGTGCCAGCAGTTTAAGGTTCGGGGGTCTTGAAAAACTGTTTTTT. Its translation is CASSLRFGGLEKLFF.